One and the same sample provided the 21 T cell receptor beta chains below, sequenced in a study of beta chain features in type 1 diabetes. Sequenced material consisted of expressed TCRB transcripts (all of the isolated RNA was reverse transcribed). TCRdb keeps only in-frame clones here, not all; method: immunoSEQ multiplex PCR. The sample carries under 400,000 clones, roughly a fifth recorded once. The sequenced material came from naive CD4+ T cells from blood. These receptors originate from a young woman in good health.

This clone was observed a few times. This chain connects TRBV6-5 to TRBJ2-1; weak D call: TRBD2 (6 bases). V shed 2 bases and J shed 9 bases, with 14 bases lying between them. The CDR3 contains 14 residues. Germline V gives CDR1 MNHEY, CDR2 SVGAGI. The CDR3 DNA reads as TGTGCCAGCAGTTACGGAGGGTTAGTCAGTGAGCAGTTCTTC. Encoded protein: CASSYGGLVSEQFF.

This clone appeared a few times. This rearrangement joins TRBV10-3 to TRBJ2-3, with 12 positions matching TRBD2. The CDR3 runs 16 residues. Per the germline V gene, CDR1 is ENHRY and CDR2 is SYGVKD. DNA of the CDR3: TGTGCAACCCGGCCAGGACTAGCGGGATTCACAGATACGCAGTATTTT. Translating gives CATRPGLAGFTDTQYF.

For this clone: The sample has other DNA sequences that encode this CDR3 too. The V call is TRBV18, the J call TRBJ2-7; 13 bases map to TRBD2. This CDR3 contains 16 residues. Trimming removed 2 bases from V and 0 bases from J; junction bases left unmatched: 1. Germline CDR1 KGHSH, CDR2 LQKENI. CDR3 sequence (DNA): TGTGCCAGCTCACCAGGGACTAGCGGGGTCTCCTACGAGCAGTACTTC. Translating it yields CASSPGTSGVSYEQYF.

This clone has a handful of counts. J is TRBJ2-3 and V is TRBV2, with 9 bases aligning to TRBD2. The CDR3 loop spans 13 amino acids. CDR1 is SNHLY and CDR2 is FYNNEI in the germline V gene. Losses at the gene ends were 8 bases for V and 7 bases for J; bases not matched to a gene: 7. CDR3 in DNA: TGTGCCAGCGGCGGGAGGGCCTGGAATACGCAGTATTTT. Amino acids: CASGGRAWNTQYF.

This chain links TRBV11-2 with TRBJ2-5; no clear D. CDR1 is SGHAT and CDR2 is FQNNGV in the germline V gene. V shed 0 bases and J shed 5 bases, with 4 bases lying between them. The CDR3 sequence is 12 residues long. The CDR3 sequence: CASSLDSETQYF. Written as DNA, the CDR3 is TGTGCCAGCAGCTTAGACTCGGAGACCCAGTACTTC.

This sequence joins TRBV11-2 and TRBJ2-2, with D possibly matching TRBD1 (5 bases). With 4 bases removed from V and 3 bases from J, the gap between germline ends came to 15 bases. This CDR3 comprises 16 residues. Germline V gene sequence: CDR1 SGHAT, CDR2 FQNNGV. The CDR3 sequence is CASSSVIQGHTGELFF. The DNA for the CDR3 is TGTGCCAGCAGCTCAGTTATCCAGGGCCACACCGGGGAGCTGTTTTTT.

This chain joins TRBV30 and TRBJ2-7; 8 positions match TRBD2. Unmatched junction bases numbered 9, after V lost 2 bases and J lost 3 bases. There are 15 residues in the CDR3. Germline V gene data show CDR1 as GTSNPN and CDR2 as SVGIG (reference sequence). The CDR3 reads CAWSPRAGGVYEQYF. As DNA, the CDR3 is TGTGCCTGGAGTCCTAGGGCGGGGGGAGTCTACGAGCAGTACTTC. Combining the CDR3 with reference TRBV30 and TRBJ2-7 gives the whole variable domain SQTIHQWPATLVQPVGSPLSLECTVEGTSNPNLYWYRQAAGRGLQLLFYSVGIGQISSEVPQNLSASRPQDRQFILSSKKLLLSDSGFYLCAWSPRAGGVYEQYFGPGTRLTVT.

The CDR3 DNA reads as TGCGCCAGCAGCCAAATTACGTCAGGGGATAACATTCAGTACTTC. Translating gives CASSQITSGDNIQYF. The chain combines TRBV4-1 with TRBJ2-4; D might be TRBD1 (6 bases). V gave up 2 bases and J gave up 7 bases, with 15 bases separating them. There are 15 residues in the CDR3. CDR1 is MGHRA, CDR2 YSYEKL, per germline.

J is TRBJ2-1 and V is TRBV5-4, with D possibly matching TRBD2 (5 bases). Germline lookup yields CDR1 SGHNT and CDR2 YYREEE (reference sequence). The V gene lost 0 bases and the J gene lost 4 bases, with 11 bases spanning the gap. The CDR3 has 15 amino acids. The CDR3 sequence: CASSLDVGGYNEQFF. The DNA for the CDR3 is TGTGCCAGCAGCTTGGATGTCGGCGGGTACAATGAGCAGTTCTTC.

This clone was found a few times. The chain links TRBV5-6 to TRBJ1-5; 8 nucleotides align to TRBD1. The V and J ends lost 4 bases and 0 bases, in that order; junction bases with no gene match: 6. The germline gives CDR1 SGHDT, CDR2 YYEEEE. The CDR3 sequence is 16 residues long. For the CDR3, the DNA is TGTGCCAGCAGCGGACAGGGACCCAATAGCAATCAGCCCCAGCATTTT. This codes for CASSGQGPNSNQPQHF.

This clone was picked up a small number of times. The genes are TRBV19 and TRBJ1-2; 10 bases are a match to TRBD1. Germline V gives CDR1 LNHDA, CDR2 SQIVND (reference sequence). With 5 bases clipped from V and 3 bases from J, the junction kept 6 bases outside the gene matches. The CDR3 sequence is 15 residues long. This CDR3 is CASSFPGQGYYGYTF. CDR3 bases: TGTGCCAGTAGTTTTCCGGGACAGGGGTACTATGGCTACACCTTC.

In DNA, the CDR3 is TGCAGTGCCGGGGGGGGAGATGGCTACACCTTC. It specifies CSAGGGDGYTF. The genes are TRBV20-1 and TRBJ1-2; tentative D call: TRBD1 (5 bases). V was clipped by 6 bases and J by 6 bases, with 11 bases between them. The CDR3 consists of 11 residues. Per germline, CDR1 DFQATT and CDR2 SNEGSKA (reference sequence).

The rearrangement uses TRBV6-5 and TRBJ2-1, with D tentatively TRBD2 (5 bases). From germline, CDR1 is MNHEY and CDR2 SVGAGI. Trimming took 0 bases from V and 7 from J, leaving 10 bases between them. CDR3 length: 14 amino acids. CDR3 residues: CASSYSKWRNEQFF. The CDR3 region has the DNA TGTGCCAGCAGTTACTCGAAGTGGAGGAATGAGCAGTTCTTC.

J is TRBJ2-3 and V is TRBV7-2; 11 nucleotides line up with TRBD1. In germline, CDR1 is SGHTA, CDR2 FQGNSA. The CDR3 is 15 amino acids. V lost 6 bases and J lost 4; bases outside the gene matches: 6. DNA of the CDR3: TGTGCCAGCAGTTCCGGACAGGGGGCCGCAGATACGCAGTATTTT. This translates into CASSSGQGAADTQYF.

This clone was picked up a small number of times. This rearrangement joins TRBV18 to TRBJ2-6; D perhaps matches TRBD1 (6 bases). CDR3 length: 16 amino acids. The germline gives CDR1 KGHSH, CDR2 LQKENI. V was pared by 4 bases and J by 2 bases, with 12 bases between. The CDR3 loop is CASSLWDIPGANVLTF. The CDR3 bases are TGTGCCAGCTCACTATGGGACATCCCTGGGGCCAACGTCCTGACTTTC.

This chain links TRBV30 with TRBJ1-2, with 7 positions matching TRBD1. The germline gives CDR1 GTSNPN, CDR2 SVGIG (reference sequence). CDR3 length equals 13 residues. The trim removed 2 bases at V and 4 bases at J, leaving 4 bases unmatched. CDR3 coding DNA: TGTGCCTGGAGTATAGGACAGGTCTATGGCTACACCTTC. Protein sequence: CAWSIGQVYGYTF.

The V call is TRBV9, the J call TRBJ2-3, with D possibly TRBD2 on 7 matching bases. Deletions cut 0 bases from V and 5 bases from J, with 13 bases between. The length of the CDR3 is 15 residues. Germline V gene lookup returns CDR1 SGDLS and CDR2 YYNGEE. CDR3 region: CASSVAGGLGDTQYF. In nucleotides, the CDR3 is TGTGCCAGCAGCGTAGCGGGGGGCCTAGGAGATACGCAGTATTTT.

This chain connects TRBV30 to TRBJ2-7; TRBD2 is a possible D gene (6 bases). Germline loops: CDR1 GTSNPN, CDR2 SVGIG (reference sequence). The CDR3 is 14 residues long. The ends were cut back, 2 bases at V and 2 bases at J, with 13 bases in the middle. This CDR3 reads CAWSNLAATYEQYF. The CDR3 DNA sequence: TGTGCCTGGAGTAATTTAGCGGCGACCTACGAGCAGTACTTC.

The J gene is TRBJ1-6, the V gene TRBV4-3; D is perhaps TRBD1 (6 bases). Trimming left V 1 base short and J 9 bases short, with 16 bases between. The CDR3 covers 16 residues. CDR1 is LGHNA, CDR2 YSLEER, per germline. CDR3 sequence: CASSQVRTAVGSPLHF. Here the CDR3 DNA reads TGCGCCAGCAGCCAAGTACGGACAGCCGTGGGTTCACCCCTCCACTTT.

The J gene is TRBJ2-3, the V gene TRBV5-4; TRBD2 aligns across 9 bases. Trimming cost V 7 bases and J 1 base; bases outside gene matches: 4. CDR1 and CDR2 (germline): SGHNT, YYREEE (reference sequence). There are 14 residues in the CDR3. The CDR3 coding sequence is TGTGCCAGCGGTTTAGCGGGGGGCACAGATACGCAGTATTTT. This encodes CASGLAGGTDTQYF.

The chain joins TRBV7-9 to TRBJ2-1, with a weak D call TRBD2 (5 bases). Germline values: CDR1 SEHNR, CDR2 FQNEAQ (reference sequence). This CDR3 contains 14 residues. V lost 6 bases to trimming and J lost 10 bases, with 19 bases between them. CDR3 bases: TGTGCCAGCAGTCTACTCGCCGAGGGCAAGGAGCAGTTCTTC. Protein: CASSLLAEGKEQFF.